Below, 5 T cell receptor beta chains from the same sample are listed, as sequenced in a study of cytomegalovirus exposure and HLA in healthy donors. Measured with immunoSEQ multiplex PCR; TCRdb has only the in-frame clones, and not every one. The sample lists fewer than 200,000 clones, about 90% seen once, with 3% in the top ten. Sequencing was done on a sample of PBMCs. The receptors here all came from a woman aged 18-29 years in good health and CMV-seropositive.

The chain employs TRBV29-1 and TRBJ2-7; D gene unclear. The CDR3 length is 12 residues. Trimming pared 4 bases from V and 0 bases from J, leaving 7 bases between. Germline V gene lookup returns CDR1 SQVTM and CDR2 ANQGSEA. The CDR3 region is CSVATSSYEQYF. The CDR3 bases are TGCAGCGTTGCAACGAGCTCCTACGAGCAGTACTTC.

The chain couples TRBV19 to TRBJ2-3, with D perhaps matching TRBD1 (5 bases). Trimming shortened V by 2 bases and J by 2 bases, and 14 bases separated the two germline ends. The CDR3 length is 16 residues. Looked up from germline, CDR1 is LNHDA and CDR2 is SQIVND (reference sequence). The CDR3 DNA reads TGTGCCAGTAGTATACAGGGTACTTTAACCACAGATACGCAGTATTTT. Translated, it gives CASSIQGTLTTDTQYF.

J is TRBJ1-2 and V is TRBV15, with TRBD1 identical over 9 bases. Unmatched junction bases numbered 12, after V lost 3 bases and J lost 7 bases. Looked up from germline, CDR1 is LNHNV and CDR2 is YYDKDF (reference sequence). The CDR3 loop spans 16 amino acids. The CDR3 bases are TGTGCCACCAGCAGGGGAACTGTACAGGGGGCTAGTGGCTACACCTTC. It codes for CATSRGTVQGASGYTF.

The chain links TRBV7-8 to TRBJ2-5; the match to TRBD2 covers 8 bases. The CDR3 runs to 15 residues. Germline trimming cut 5 bases from V and 2 bases from J; bases unmatched to any gene: 7. CDR1 and CDR2 from the germline V gene are SGHVS and FQNEAQ. The CDR3, as DNA: TGTGCCAGCAGCCACAAAAGACTAGCGCAAGAGACCCAGTACTTC. As protein: CASSHKRLAQETQYF.

CDR3 region: CASSTTRGRLLWNEQFF. As DNA, the CDR3 is TGCGCCAGCAGCACCACCCGAGGGCGTTTGTTGTGGAATGAGCAGTTCTTC. The gene calls are TRBV5-1 and TRBJ2-1, with D possibly being TRBD2 (5 bases). V gave up 4 bases and J gave up 7 bases, with 24 bases separating them. Germline-derived CDR1 and CDR2 are SGHRS and YFSETQ. This CDR3 comprises 17 residues.